This passage covers 9 T cell receptor beta chains from one sample sequenced in a study of T-cell reconstitution after alpha-beta-depleted transplantation in children. During its preparation, the TCRbeta library received unique molecular identifiers. Using its own MiXCR run on the PCR reads, TCRdb lists one record per CDR3 protein. The sample carries 200,000 or so distinct CDR3 sequences, just under 6.5% recorded once. This specimen was PBMCs, taken before TCRalphabeta/CD19-depleted stem cell transplant. The receptors were gathered from a girl under two years old with combined immunodeficiency, due to receive a stem cell transplant.

This sequence joins TRBV20-1 and TRBJ1-4; 9 nucleotides match TRBD1. Trimming cost V 5 bases and J 8 bases; bases outside gene matches: 9. The germline V gene encodes CDR1 DFQATT and CDR2 SNEGSKA (reference sequence). The CDR3 length is 14 residues. The CDR3 DNA is TGCAGTGCTGTTATTCGACAGGGGGTAGAAAAACTGTTTTTT. It translates to CSAVIRQGVEKLFF.

V and J are TRBV7-8 and TRBJ2-5; D call uncertain. Germline CDR1 SGHVS, CDR2 FQNEAQ. The CDR3 is 12 residues long. V was clipped by 4 bases and J by 4 bases, with 7 bases between them. In nucleotides, the CDR3 is TGTGCCAGCAGCTCCCCCACAGAGACCCAGTACTTC. Translation: CASSSPTETQYF. The variable domain in full, with the rest retrieved from reference TRBV7-8 and TRBJ2-5, is GAGVSQSPRYKVAKRGQDVALRCDPISGHVSLFWYQQALGQGPEFLTYFQNEAQLDKSGLPSDRFFAERPEGSVSTLKIQRTQQEDSAVYLCASSSPTETQYFGPGTRLLVL.

The J gene is TRBJ2-7, the V gene TRBV6-2 or TRBV6-3; D unresolved. Looked up from germline, CDR1 is MNHEY and CDR2 is SVGEGT. The CDR3 contains 11 residues. The V end lost 5 bases, the J end lost 3 bases, and 5 bases lay between the germline ends. The CDR3 reads CASSTFYEQYF. As DNA, the CDR3 is TGTGCCAGCAGTACCTTCTACGAGCAGTACTTC.

This clonotype appeared many times. V usage is TRBV19 and J usage is TRBJ2-7; 8 positions agree with TRBD1. Germline-derived CDR1 and CDR2 are LNHDA and SQIVND (reference sequence). With 5 bases clipped from V and 4 bases from J, the junction kept 7 bases outside the gene matches. CDR3 length: 14 residues. CDR3 in DNA: TGTGCCAGTAGTGCATCAGACAGGGGTTACGAGCAGTACTTC. Translating gives CASSASDRGYEQYF.

This clonotype was counted only a few times. The chain links TRBV7-2 to TRBJ2-1; D gene unclear. CDR1 is SGHTA, CDR2 FQGNSA, per germline. The V and J ends lost 6 bases and 0 bases respectively, with 15 bases between them. The CDR3 is 16 residues long. CDR3 DNA: TGTGCCAGCAGACCCAGTGTGAGCCCCTCCTACAATGAGCAGTTCTTC. This codes for CASRPSVSPSYNEQFF.

This chain joins TRBV15 and TRBJ2-1, with D tentatively TRBD2 (6 bases). Germline V gene data show CDR1 as LNHNV and CDR2 as YYDKDF (reference sequence). The CDR3 covers 14 residues. Trimming pared 6 bases from V and 7 bases from J, leaving 16 bases between. In nucleotides, the CDR3 is TGTGCCACCAGTTCGTCCCTGGGAGGTAATGAGCAGTTCTTC. It translates to CATSSSLGGNEQFF.

This clonotype was seen many times. This chain uses TRBV5-6 with TRBJ2-7; the D is unclear. From germline, CDR1 is SGHDT and CDR2 YYEEEE. The CDR3 covers 12 residues. Trimming pared 0 bases from V and 5 bases from J, leaving 6 bases between. For the CDR3, the DNA is TGTGCCAGCAGCTTGGTGCGCCACGAGCAGTACTTC. Translation gives CASSLVRHEQYF.

In this sample, this clonotype turned up many times. The J gene is TRBJ2-5, the V gene TRBV7-8; D may be TRBD1 (5 bases). V lost 1 base and J 5 bases, leaving 14 bases between the germline ends. This CDR3 has 15 residues. CDR1 is SGHVS, CDR2 FQNEAQ, per germline. The CDR3 sequence is CASSLGAGMMETQYF. For the CDR3, the DNA is TGTGCCAGCAGCTTAGGAGCAGGGATGATGGAGACCCAGTACTTC. Full variable domain (missing parts from reference TRBV7-8 and TRBJ2-5): GAGVSQSPRYKVAKRGQDVALRCDPISGHVSLFWYQQALGQGPEFLTYFQNEAQLDKSGLPSDRFFAERPEGSVSTLKIQRTQQEDSAVYLCASSLGAGMMETQYFGPGTRLLVL.

This clonotype was counted many times. The chain combines TRBV6-2 or TRBV6-3 with TRBJ2-5, with D tentatively TRBD1 (6 bases). Deletions cut 6 bases from V and 4 bases from J, with 18 bases between. The CDR3 sequence is 15 residues long. The germline CDR1 and CDR2 sequences are MNHEY and SVGEGT. The CDR3: CASRRLTGFRETQYF. In nucleotides, the CDR3 is TGTGCCAGCAGGCGGCTCACAGGGTTTCGAGAGACCCAGTACTTC.